This TCR beta chain was observed in a study of cytomegalovirus exposure and HLA in healthy donors. Germline values: CDR1 SGHRS, CDR2 YFSETQ. Trimming stripped 3 bases from V and 0 bases from J, with 19 bases between. The CDR3 covers 19 residues. Primers for the PCR totalled 60 Vbeta and 13 Jbeta. The assay was immunoSEQ multiplex PCR, and TCRdb's table has in-frame clones only and misses some. The repertoire includes approximately 70,000 clones, approximately 75% of them detected once, and approximately 8% sits in the top ten. Sequencing was carried out using PBMCs. V and J are TRBV5-1 and TRBJ2-6, with a tentative D call TRBD1 (6 bases). The receptor was isolated from a man aged 55 to 70 in good health and CMV-seropositive. The CDR3 region has the DNA TGCGCCAGCAGCTATAACCCACAGGGTAGGAGCTCTGGGGCCAACGTCCTGACTTTC. Protein product: CASSYNPQGRSSGANVLTF.